The rows below give T cell receptor beta chains drawn from one sample of a study of low-dose radiotherapy and immunotherapy resistance in tumors. TCRdb re-analysed the reads in MiXCR, keeping a single row per CDR3 protein. The table lists fewer than 95,000 distinct CDR3 sequences, under 9.5% of them singletons. The sample was PBMCs, taken before treatment. These receptors were collected from a male donor with prostate cancer. The CDR3 runs from the conserved cysteine through the conserved F or W.

J: TRBJ2-3; V: TRBV24-1; CDR3: CATSDPDGSSGRDTQYF
J: TRBJ2-2; V: TRBV6-5; CDR3: CASRPYGARELFF
J: TRBJ2-3; V: TRBV20-1; CDR3: CSAESELGTDTQYF
J: TRBJ1-6; V: TRBV20-1; CDR3: CSVNRDHSYNSPLHF
J: TRBJ1-1; V: TRBV28; CDR3: CASSSRGTEAFF
J: TRBJ2-1; V: TRBV7-2; CDR3: CASSLGGRAFEQFF
J: TRBJ2-5; V: TRBV7-2; CDR3: CASSLHPGQETQYF
J: TRBJ2-2; V: TRBV19; CDR3: CASSIQGRGTGELFF
J: TRBJ2-4; V: TRBV20-1; CDR3: CNAFPGKGPLAKNIQYF
J: TRBJ2-5; V: TRBV2; CDR3: CAGRLGRQETQYF
J: TRBJ2-1; V: TRBV24-1; CDR3: CATIGRVGQFF
J: TRBJ2-1; V: TRBV12-3/TRBV12-4; CDR3: CASSFRASGTEQFF
J: TRBJ2-1; V: TRBV20-1; CDR3: CSARGLTSGSNSYNEQFF
J: TRBJ2-1; V: TRBV7-2; CDR3: CASSLSEQFF
J: TRBJ2-3; V: TRBV5-1; CDR3: CASSQDSPTDTQYF
J: TRBJ2-3; V: TRBV30; CDR3: CAWSVRWGQKDTQYF
J: TRBJ2-1; V: TRBV19; CDR3: CASTSGLADNEQFF
J: TRBJ1-1; V: TRBV14; CDR3: CASSSWTEAFF
J: TRBJ2-5; V: TRBV20-1; CDR3: CSASRQGYEGETQYF
J: TRBJ2-2; V: TRBV7-2; CDR3: CASSFGLGNTGELFF
J: TRBJ2-7; V: TRBV3-1; CDR3: CASSQAPSYEQYF
J: TRBJ2-3; V: TRBV27; CDR3: CASRQNRGPDTQYF
J: TRBJ1-1; V: TRBV20-1; CDR3: CSATRQITVPTEAFF
J: TRBJ2-2; V: TRBV19; CDR3: CASSIGSSSGYTGELFF
J: TRBJ2-1; V: TRBV2; CDR3: CASSGGQGLGQFF
J: TRBJ2-7; V: TRBV27; CDR3: CASSLWISIGSGKHEQYF
J: TRBJ2-2; V: TRBV3-1; CDR3: CASSFETGSTGELFF
J: TRBJ2-2; V: TRBV20-1; CDR3: CSAGGVTGELFF
J: TRBJ2-2; V: TRBV7-6; CDR3: CASSLVSGSETGELFF
J: TRBJ2-5; V: TRBV18; CDR3: CASSPSSGSALQETQYF
J: TRBJ2-5; V: TRBV27; CDR3: CASSPRVREGIQETQYF
J: TRBJ2-2; V: TRBV5-1; CDR3: CASSPHGGVSTGELFF
J: TRBJ2-1; V: TRBV7-9; CDR3: CASSSTGTNSYNEQFF
J: TRBJ2-3; V: TRBV20-1; CDR3: CSANRITDTQYF
J: TRBJ1-5; V: TRBV3-1; CDR3: CASANGTGGHQPQHF
J: TRBJ2-5; V: TRBV7-2; CDR3: CASSLKAGETQYF